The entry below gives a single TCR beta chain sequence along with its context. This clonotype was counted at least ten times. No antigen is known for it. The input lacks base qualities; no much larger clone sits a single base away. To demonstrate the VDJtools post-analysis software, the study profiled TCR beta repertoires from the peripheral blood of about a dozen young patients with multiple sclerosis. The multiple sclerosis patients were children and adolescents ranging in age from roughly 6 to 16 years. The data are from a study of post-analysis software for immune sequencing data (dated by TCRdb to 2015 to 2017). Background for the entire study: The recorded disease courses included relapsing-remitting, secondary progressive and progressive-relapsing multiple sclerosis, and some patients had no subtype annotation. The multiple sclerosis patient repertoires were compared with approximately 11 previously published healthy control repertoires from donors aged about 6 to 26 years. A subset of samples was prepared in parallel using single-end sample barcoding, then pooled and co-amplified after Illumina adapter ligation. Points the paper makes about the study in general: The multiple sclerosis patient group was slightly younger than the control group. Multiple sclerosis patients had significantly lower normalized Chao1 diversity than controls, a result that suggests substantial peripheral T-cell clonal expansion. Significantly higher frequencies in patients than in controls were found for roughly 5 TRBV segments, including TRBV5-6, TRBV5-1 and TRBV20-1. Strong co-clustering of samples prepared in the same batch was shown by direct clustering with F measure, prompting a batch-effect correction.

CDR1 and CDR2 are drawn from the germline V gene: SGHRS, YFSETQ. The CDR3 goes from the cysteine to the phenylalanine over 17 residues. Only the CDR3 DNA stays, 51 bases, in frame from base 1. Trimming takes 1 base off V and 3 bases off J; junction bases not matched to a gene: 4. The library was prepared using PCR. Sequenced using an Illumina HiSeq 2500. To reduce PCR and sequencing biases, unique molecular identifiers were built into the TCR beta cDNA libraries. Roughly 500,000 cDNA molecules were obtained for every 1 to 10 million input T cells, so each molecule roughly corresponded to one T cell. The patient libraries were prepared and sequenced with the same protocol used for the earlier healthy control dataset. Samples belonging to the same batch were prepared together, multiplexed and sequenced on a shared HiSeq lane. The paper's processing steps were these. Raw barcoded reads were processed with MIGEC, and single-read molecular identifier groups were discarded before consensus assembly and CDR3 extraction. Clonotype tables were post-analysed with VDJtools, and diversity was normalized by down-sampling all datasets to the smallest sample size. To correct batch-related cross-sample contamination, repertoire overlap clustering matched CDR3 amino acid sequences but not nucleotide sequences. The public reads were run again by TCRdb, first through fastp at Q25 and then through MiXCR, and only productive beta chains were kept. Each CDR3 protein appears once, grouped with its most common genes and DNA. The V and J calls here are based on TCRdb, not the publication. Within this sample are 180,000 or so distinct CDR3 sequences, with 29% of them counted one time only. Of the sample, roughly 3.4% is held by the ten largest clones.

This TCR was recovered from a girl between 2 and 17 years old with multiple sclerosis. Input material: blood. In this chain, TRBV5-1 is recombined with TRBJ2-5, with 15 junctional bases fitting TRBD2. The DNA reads TGCGCCAGCAGCTTGTGGGGACTAGCGGGAGGCGAAGAGACCCAGTACTTC. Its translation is CASSLWGLAGGEETQYF.